This T cell receptor beta chain was retrieved from a study of blood T cell repertoires in COVID-19. Study as a whole: Some COVID-19 samples were acute and others convalescent; all came from the United States, Italy and Spain. The analysed material was cDNA or gDNA that came from T cells, B-cell-depleted T cells, or PBMCs.

V was clipped by 2 bases and J by 8 bases, with 13 bases between them. The CDR3 is 13 residues long. Germline CDR1 is SGHTS and CDR2 is YDEGEE. The study assigned cohorts using participant-reported clinical history. Recovered Cohort 3 donors showed two negative PCRs, clearance, or symptom resolution. The method was immunoSEQ multiplex PCR; TCRdb's version includes in-frame clones alone and lacks a portion of them. Here the sample spans approximately 240,000 clones, 90% to 95% being singletons. The rearrangement joins TRBV5-8 to TRBJ1-2; D remains ambiguous. This sequence was found in a woman younger than 35 who had recovered from COVID-19. The specimen sequenced was PBMCs or T cells enriched from blood (not recorded which). CDR3 bases: TGTGCCAGCAGCTTAGTGTCAGATCGCGGCTACACCTTC. Its translation: CASSLVSDRGYTF.